Each of the 23 T cell receptor beta chains below was sequenced from the same sample in a study of blood T cell repertoires in COVID-19. TCRdb keeps only in-frame clones here, not all; method: immunoSEQ multiplex PCR. The sample holds roughly 60,000 clones, just under 85% seen once. Sequences were obtained from peripheral blood. All receptors come from a man between 60 and 70 years old with acute or convalescent COVID-19.

The chain combines TRBV5-1 with TRBJ2-7; 8 positions agree with TRBD1. The ends lost 4 bases at V and 5 bases at J; junction bases unmatched: 5. Per the germline V gene, CDR1 is SGHRS and CDR2 is YFSETQ. The CDR3 consists of 13 residues. CDR3 bases: TGCGCCAGCAGCGCCGGGACAGGAGACGAGCAGTACTTC. Residues: CASSAGTGDEQYF. Based on the CDR3 plus reference TRBV5-1 and TRBJ2-7, the full variable domain is KAGVTQTPRYLIKTRGQQVTLSCSPISGHRSVSWYQQTPGQGLQFLFEYFSETQRNKGNFPGRFSGRQFSNSRSEMNVSTLELGDSALYLCASSAGTGDEQYFGPGTRLTVT.

The V and J genes are TRBV20-1 and TRBJ1-1; no firm D call. This CDR3 is 11 amino acids long. Germline CDR1 is DFQATT and CDR2 is SNEGSKA (reference sequence). V was shortened by 3 bases and J by 3 bases, with 5 bases between the two germline ends. The CDR3 DNA follows: TGCAGTGCTAGGTCGGACACTGAAGCTTTCTTT. Protein sequence: CSARSDTEAFF.

The chain employs TRBV5-6 and TRBJ2-5, with a tentative D call TRBD1 (5 bases). V lost 3 bases and J lost 5, with 11 bases in between. The germline gives CDR1 SGHDT, CDR2 YYEEEE. This CDR3 is 13 amino acids long. The CDR3 DNA reads TGTGCCAGCAGCTCGACGTCAGGGGAGACCCAGTACTTC. Residues: CASSSTSGETQYF.

This clone was detected once. This rearrangement joins TRBV7-9 to TRBJ1-2; D unclear. The CDR3 extends over 12 amino acids. The germline V gene has CDR1 SEHNR and CDR2 FQNEAQ (reference sequence). Trimming cost V 5 bases and J 4 bases, with 8 bases left between them. In DNA form, the CDR3 reads TGTGCCAGCAGCGAGGGCGCCTATGGCTACACCTTC. As protein: CASSEGAYGYTF.

In this sample, this clone turned up a few times. The chain recombines TRBV10-3 with TRBJ1-1, with 7 bases that match TRBD1. The CDR3 is 14 residues long. The junction had 6 bases not matched to a gene; V was cut back by 6 bases and J by 2 bases. The germline gives CDR1 ENHRY, CDR2 SYGVKD. This CDR3 reads CAIRTRTGNTEAFF. The CDR3 region has the DNA TGTGCCATCAGAACTAGGACAGGTAACACTGAAGCTTTCTTT.

The genes are TRBV27 and TRBJ1-4, with a possible D match to TRBD1 (5 bases). V was shortened by 3 bases and J by 7 bases, with 15 bases between the two germline ends. This CDR3 has 15 residues. The germline V gene has CDR1 MNHEY and CDR2 SMNVEV (reference sequence). As DNA, the CDR3 is TGTGCCAGCAGTTTTATCGGGGGAGGTGGTGAAAAACTGTTTTTT. Its protein product is CASSFIGGGGEKLFF.

V usage is TRBV27 and J usage is TRBJ1-6; no definite D call. The CDR3 contains 14 residues. Looked up from germline, CDR1 is MNHEY and CDR2 is SMNVEV (reference sequence). Trimming cost V 5 bases and J 2 bases, with 7 bases left between them. CDR3 DNA sequence: TGTGCCAGCAGTCCCCAGGCCTATAATTCACCCCTCCACTTT. Translation gives CASSPQAYNSPLHF.

This chain links TRBV19 with TRBJ2-3; D gene unclear. The CDR3 runs 13 residues. Per germline, CDR1 LNHDA and CDR2 SQIVND (reference sequence). V was trimmed by 6 bases and J by 2 bases, leaving 9 bases between them. The DNA for the CDR3 is TGTGCCAGTAGAGCGACGGACACAGATACGCAGTATTTT. Translating it yields CASRATDTDTQYF.

The chain combines TRBV18 with TRBJ1-2; D unresolved. CDR1 is KGHSH and CDR2 is LQKENI in the germline V gene. V was clipped by 3 bases and J by 1 base, with 6 bases between them. This CDR3 has 13 residues. The CDR3 nucleotides read TGTGCCAGCTCACCCGACTTTAACTATGGCTACACCTTC. This encodes CASSPDFNYGYTF. The variable domain in full, completed from reference TRBV18 and TRBJ1-2, reads NAGVMQNPRHLVRRRGQEARLRCSPMKGHSHVYWYRQLPEEGLKFMVYLQKENIIDESGMPKERFSAEFPKEGPSILRIQQVVRGDSAAYFCASSPDFNYGYTFGSGTRLTVV.

With regard to this clone: This sample also contains other DNA sequences that code for the same CDR3. This chain uses TRBV5-1 with TRBJ2-5; tentative D call: TRBD1 (6 bases). With 2 bases removed from V and 2 bases from J, the gap between germline ends came to 7 bases. Germline CDR1 reads SGHRS; CDR2 reads YFSETQ. This CDR3 contains 13 residues. The CDR3 loop reads CASSLQGQETQYF. DNA of the CDR3: TGCGCCAGCAGCTTACAGGGACAAGAGACCCAGTACTTC.

In its sample, this clone was seen once. The same CDR3 arises from other DNA sequences in this sample as well. The chain is built from TRBV2 and TRBJ2-7; possible D gene TRBD2, 7 bases. This CDR3 has 12 amino acids. From germline, CDR1 is SNHLY and CDR2 FYNNEI. V lost 6 bases and J 3 bases, leaving 9 bases between the germline ends. CDR3 loop: CASRGGGYEQYF. DNA for the CDR3: TGTGCCAGCAGGGGAGGGGGCTACGAGCAGTACTTC.

V and J are TRBV5-1 and TRBJ2-3; TRBD1 matches 8 bases. Germline V gene data show CDR1 as SGHRS and CDR2 as YFSETQ. Trimming removed 7 bases from V and 5 bases from J; junction bases left unmatched: 9. This CDR3 has 14 residues. The DNA of the CDR3 is TGCGCCAGCCTTAGGCAGGGGGCTGGAGATACGCAGTATTTT. Translated, it gives CASLRQGAGDTQYF.

This clone appeared once. The rearrangement uses TRBV5-6 and TRBJ2-2; the match to TRBD1 covers 7 bases. J was trimmed by 1 base and V by 0 bases; bases with no gene match: 0. The CDR3 extends over 15 amino acids. Germline CDR1 and CDR2: SGHDT and YYEEEE. DNA of the CDR3: TGTGCCAGCAGCTTGGGACAGGGGAACACCGGGGAGCTGTTTTTT. This sequence encodes CASSLGQGNTGELFF.

V is TRBV19 and J is TRBJ2-3; TRBD1 matches 11 bases. The CDR3 length is 16 residues. J lost 4 bases, V lost 6 bases, and 9 bases had no gene match. Per the germline V gene, CDR1 is LNHDA and CDR2 is SQIVND (reference sequence). The CDR3 DNA reads as TGTGCCAGTAGATCCGGGACAGGGGGTTTCGCAGATACGCAGTATTTT. Translated: CASRSGTGGFADTQYF.

V is TRBV9 and J is TRBJ2-3, with TRBD2 identical over 9 bases. CDR1 is SGDLS, CDR2 YYNGEE, per germline. Trimming cost V 4 bases and J 6 bases; bases outside gene matches: 9. The CDR3 has 15 amino acids. DNA for the CDR3: TGTGCCAGCAGCCCAGGGACTAGCCCCAGGGATACGCAGTATTTT. It specifies CASSPGTSPRDTQYF.

The rearrangement links TRBV4-2 to TRBJ1-2; maybe TRBD1 (5 bases). The germline CDR1 and CDR2 sequences are LGHNA and YNFKEQ. The CDR3 covers 14 residues. Trimming left V 1 base short and J 2 bases short, with 8 bases between. The CDR3 DNA is TGTGCCAGCAGCCAAGGGACATCAAACTATGGCTACACCTTC. Its translation is CASSQGTSNYGYTF.

This clone occurred once. The gene calls are TRBV5-4 and TRBJ1-2; possible D gene TRBD1, 6 bases. Germline V lookup: CDR1 SGHNT, CDR2 YYREEE (reference sequence). V was trimmed by 5 bases and J by 10 bases, leaving 27 bases between them. This CDR3 region has 16 residues. CDR3 region: CASSRAFSDSAKDYTF. For the CDR3, the DNA is TGTGCCAGCAGTCGCGCCTTCTCGGACAGCGCCAAGGACTACACCTTC. Using reference TRBV5-4 and TRBJ1-2 for the parts outside the CDR3, the full variable domain is ETGVTQSPTHLIKTRGQQVTLRCSSQSGHNTVSWYQQALGQGPQFIFQYYREEENGRGNFPPRFSGLQFPNYSSELNVNALELDDSALYLCASSRAFSDSAKDYTFGSGTRLTVV.

The rearrangement links TRBV5-5 to TRBJ1-4, with 9 bases identical to TRBD1. The ends lost 4 bases at V and 6 bases at J; junction bases unmatched: 7. The CDR3 extends over 15 amino acids. Looked up from germline, CDR1 is SGHKS and CDR2 is YYEKEE (reference sequence). This chain's CDR3 is CASSRGQGLDEKLFF. CDR3 nucleotide sequence: TGTGCCAGCAGCAGAGGACAGGGGCTGGATGAAAAACTGTTTTTT.

V is TRBV7-3 and J is TRBJ2-2, with 9 bases matching TRBD1. Germline loops: CDR1 SGHTA, CDR2 FQGTGA. CDR3 size: 14 residues. V lost 5 bases, J lost 5 bases, and 3 bases stayed unmatched. Written as DNA, the CDR3 is TGTGCCAGCAGCCAAGGGACAGGGACCGGGGAGCTGTTTTTT. Translating it yields CASSQGTGTGELFF.

V gene TRBV24-1 combines with J gene TRBJ2-3, with 9 nucleotides matching TRBD2. This CDR3 comprises 18 residues. With V trimmed by 0 bases and J by 5 bases, 11 bases remained unmatched. CDR1 KGHDR and CDR2 SFDVKD come from the germline V gene. The CDR3, as DNA: TGTGCCACCAGTGATTTGCCCCGGCCTAGCGGGGTATTAGATACGCAGTATTTT. This encodes CATSDLPRPSGVLDTQYF.

The rearrangement joins TRBV6-5 to TRBJ1-6; the D gene is possibly TRBD1 (5 bases). The CDR3 runs to 14 residues. Deletions cut 8 bases from V and 1 base from J, with 9 bases between. Per germline, CDR1 MNHEY and CDR2 SVGAGI. CDR3 sequence reads: CASFDRSYNSPLHF. DNA for the CDR3: TGTGCCAGCTTTGACAGATCCTATAATTCACCCCTCCACTTT.

The chain recombines TRBV27 with TRBJ2-1; TRBD2 matches 11 bases. The CDR3 loop spans 17 amino acids. Germline-derived CDR1 and CDR2 are MNHEY and SMNVEV (reference sequence). The V gene end was trimmed by 8 bases and the J gene end by 7 bases; junction bases not matched to a gene: 16. The CDR3 region is CASAFRLAGGMENEQFF. DNA of the CDR3: TGTGCCAGCGCTTTTCGCCTAGCGGGGGGTATGGAAAATGAGCAGTTCTTC.

The J gene is TRBJ1-2, the V gene TRBV21-1; the table's D call of TRBD1 was not tested on the DNA. TRBV21-1 is a documented pseudogene. The CDR3 has 15 residues. CDR3: CASSVLPGANYGYTF. DNA for the CDR3: TGTGCCAGCAGCGTCCTGCCAGGGGCTAACTATGGCTACACCTTC.